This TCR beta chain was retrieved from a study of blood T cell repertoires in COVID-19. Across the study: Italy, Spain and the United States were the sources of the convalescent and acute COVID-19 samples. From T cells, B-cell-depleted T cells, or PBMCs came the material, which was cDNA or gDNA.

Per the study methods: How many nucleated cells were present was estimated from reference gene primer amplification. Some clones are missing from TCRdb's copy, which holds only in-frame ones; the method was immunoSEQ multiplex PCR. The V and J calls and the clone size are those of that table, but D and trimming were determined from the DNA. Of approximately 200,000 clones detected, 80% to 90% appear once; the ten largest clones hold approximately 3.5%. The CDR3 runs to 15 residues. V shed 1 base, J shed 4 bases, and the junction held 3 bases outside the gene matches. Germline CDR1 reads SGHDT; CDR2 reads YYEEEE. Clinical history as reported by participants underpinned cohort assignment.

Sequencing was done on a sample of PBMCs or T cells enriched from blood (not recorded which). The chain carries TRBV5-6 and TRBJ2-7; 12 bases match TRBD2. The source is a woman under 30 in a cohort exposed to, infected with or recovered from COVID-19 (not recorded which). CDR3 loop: CASSLSSGGVYEQYF. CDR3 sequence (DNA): TGTGCCAGCAGCTTGTCTAGCGGGGGGGTGTACGAGCAGTACTTC.